The 3 T cell receptor beta chains in this list originate from one sample, sequenced in a study of blood T cell repertoires in COVID-19. Assay used: immunoSEQ multiplex PCR; TCRdb lists only in-frame clones, some missing. The sample has about 80,000 clones; around 85% are singletons. The material sequenced was peripheral blood. The receptor source for this set is a woman older than 75 with active or convalescent COVID-19.

The chain links TRBV7-8 to TRBJ1-2; maybe TRBD1 (6 bases). The CDR3 contains 14 residues. Germline V gene sequence: CDR1 SGHVS, CDR2 FQNEAQ. Trimming cost V 5 bases and J 8 bases, with 18 bases left between them. The CDR3 DNA reads as TGTGCCAGCAGCCTGGCGGCAGGGGTAAACGGCTACACCTTC. Translated: CASSLAAGVNGYTF.

V usage is TRBV7-2 and J usage is TRBJ2-7, with TRBD1 identical over 8 bases. The junction had 9 bases not matched to a gene; V was cut back by 5 bases and J by 3 bases. The CDR3 sequence is 15 residues long. Germline V gene data show CDR1 as SGHTA and CDR2 as FQGNSA. The chain's CDR3 is CASSGAGTGLYEQYF. The CDR3 nucleotides are TGTGCCAGCAGCGGAGCCGGGACAGGCCTCTACGAGCAGTACTTC. Based on the CDR3 plus reference TRBV7-2 and TRBJ2-7, the full variable domain is GAGVSQSPSNKVTEKGKDVELRCDPISGHTALYWYRQSLGQGLEFLIYFQGNSAPDKSGLPSDRFSAERTGGSVSTLTIQRTQQEDSAVYLCASSGAGTGLYEQYFGPGTRLTVT.

V and J are TRBV5-1 and TRBJ1-5; 9 bases match TRBD1. J gave up 4 bases and V 4 bases, and 9 bases lay outside the gene matches. The CDR3 length is 16 residues. Germline V gene data show CDR1 as SGHRS and CDR2 as YFSETQ. The CDR3 nucleotides read TGCGCCAGCAGCGAAGGTACCGGGACAGGGAATCAGCCCCAGCATTTT. It specifies CASSEGTGTGNQPQHF.